A single sample gave rise to the 18 T cell receptor beta chains below, sequenced in a study of shared clonotypes between healthy human individuals. Sequencing was performed with immunoSEQ multiplex PCR; in TCRdb, only in-frame clones are kept and a portion is missing. The sample holds roughly 770,000 clones, approximately 96% seen once. CD45RO-negative CD8 cells positively selected for CCR7 made up the naive population, which excluded terminally differentiated effector memory CD45RA+ cells. Sequencing was done on a sample of naive CD8+ T cells sorted from blood. The receptors stem from a man younger than 45 in good health.

The gene calls are TRBV7-3 and TRBJ2-7; D ambiguous. V was cut by 1 base and J by 8 bases, with 12 bases left in between. There are 13 residues in the CDR3. In germline, CDR1 is SGHTA, CDR2 FQGTGA. The CDR3 loop is CASSLSPGRKQYF. As DNA, the CDR3 is TGTGCCAGCAGCTTAAGTCCAGGTCGGAAGCAGTACTTC.

V usage is TRBV5-5 and J usage is TRBJ2-7; a weak D match, TRBD2 (5 bases). The germline gives CDR1 SGHKS, CDR2 YYEKEE (reference sequence). The ends were cut back, 2 bases at V and 6 bases at J, with 9 bases in the middle. This CDR3 spans 12 amino acids. CDR3 sequence: CASSFRLLEQYF. DNA for the CDR3: TGTGCCAGCAGCTTTAGACTACTCGAGCAGTACTTC. The full variable domain, its missing parts supplied by reference TRBV5-5 and TRBJ2-7, is DAGVTQSPTHLIKTRGQQVTLRCSPISGHKSVSWYQQVLGQGPQFIFQYYEKEERGRGNFPDRFSARQFPNYSSELNVNALLLGDSALYLCASSFRLLEQYFGPGTRLTVT.

This clone has only one observation. This sequence joins TRBV5-1 and TRBJ2-3; 12 bases are shared with TRBD2. Germline CDR1 is SGHRS and CDR2 is YFSETQ. The CDR3 is 15 residues long. Trimming at V came to 0 bases and at J to 5 bases, leaving 1 base not matched to a gene. CDR3 residues: CASSLVTSGRDTQYF. The CDR3 region has the DNA TGCGCCAGCAGCTTGGTGACTAGCGGGAGAGATACGCAGTATTTT.

The chain joins TRBV5-6 to TRBJ1-2, with 7 positions matching TRBD1. This CDR3 comprises 16 residues. With V trimmed by 4 bases and J by 3 bases, 12 bases remained unmatched. Germline values: CDR1 SGHDT, CDR2 YYEEEE. The CDR3 region has the DNA TGTGCCAGCAGCCCTGGCTGGGACAGCAGATACTATGGCTACACCTTC. The encoded protein is CASSPGWDSRYYGYTF. Full variable domain (rest looked up from reference TRBV5-6 and TRBJ1-2): DAGVTQSPTHLIKTRGQQVTLRCSPKSGHDTVSWYQQALGQGPQFIFQYYEEEERQRGNFPDRFSGHQFPNYSSELNVNALLLGDSALYLCASSPGWDSRYYGYTFGSGTRLTVV.

About this clone itself: Other DNA sequences in this sample translate to the same CDR3. The V and J genes are TRBV29-1 and TRBJ1-1; D is unresolved. The V gene's germline CDR1 is SQVTM and CDR2 ANQGSEA. V lost 6 bases to trimming and J lost 1 base, with 3 bases between them. This CDR3 spans 10 amino acids. CDR3 region: CSVGNTEAFF. The DNA of the CDR3 is TGCAGCGTCGGGAACACTGAAGCTTTCTTT.

This sequence joins TRBV7-9 and TRBJ1-2; TRBD1 might be the D (5 bases). This CDR3 has 13 residues. V was pared by 5 bases and J by 8 bases, with 15 bases between. The germline gives CDR1 SEHNR, CDR2 FQNEAQ (reference sequence). DNA of the CDR3: TGTGCCAGCAGCGAGACAGTGTTCGTAGGCTACACCTTC. Its protein product is CASSETVFVGYTF.

The chain couples TRBV19 to TRBJ1-1, with D possibly being TRBD1 (5 bases). Per the germline V gene, CDR1 is LNHDA and CDR2 is SQIVND (reference sequence). The length of the CDR3 is 14 residues. V was cut by 2 bases and J by 6 bases, with 13 bases left in between. The chain's CDR3 is CASSISAGWPEAFF. CDR3 sequence (DNA): TGTGCCAGTAGTATAAGTGCAGGGTGGCCTGAAGCTTTCTTT.

The CDR3 DNA is TGTGCCTGGAGTGTATTCCCCGCAGGAGCTGGAAACACCATATATTTT. It translates to CAWSVFPAGAGNTIYF. The chain recombines TRBV30 with TRBJ1-3; D gene unclear. The length of the CDR3 is 16 residues. CDR1 and CDR2 (germline): GTSNPN, SVGIG (reference sequence). V was cut by 0 bases and J by 2 bases, with 14 bases left in between.

This clone was seen just once. This chain connects TRBV10-3 to TRBJ1-5; TRBD1 matches at 10 bases. CDR1 ENHRY and CDR2 SYGVKD come from the germline V gene. The CDR3 has 15 residues. Unmatched junction bases numbered 10, after V lost 6 bases and J lost 8 bases. The CDR3 DNA reads as TGTGCCATCAGAGGGGACAGGGGAAGTATGGAGCCCCAGCATTTT. Translating it yields CAIRGDRGSMEPQHF.

The chain joins TRBV5-1 to TRBJ1-1; possible D gene TRBD1, 6 bases. The CDR3 consists of 14 residues. Germline V lookup: CDR1 SGHRS, CDR2 YFSETQ. The V gene lost 0 bases and the J gene lost 6 bases, with 12 bases spanning the gap. CDR3 bases: TGCGCCAGCAGCTTGGAAGGGGGTATTTCTGAAGCTTTCTTT. This translates into CASSLEGGISEAFF.

This sequence joins TRBV14 and TRBJ2-1; D is undetermined. The CDR3 totals 16 residues. The V end lost 4 bases, the J end lost 0 bases, and 13 bases lay between the germline ends. Germline lookup yields CDR1 SGHDN and CDR2 FVKESK. The CDR3 sequence is CASSLRLPGSYNEQFF. CDR3 DNA sequence: TGTGCCAGCAGCCTACGGCTACCCGGCTCCTACAATGAGCAGTTCTTC.

This rearrangement joins TRBV28 to TRBJ2-1, with a weak D call TRBD1 (6 bases). V was pared by 6 bases and J by 12 bases, with 12 bases between. This CDR3 comprises 11 residues. Germline V lookup: CDR1 MDHEN, CDR2 SYDVKM. The CDR3 coding sequence is TGTGCCAGCAGCATCCTAGGGGGGCAGTTCTTC. This sequence encodes CASSILGGQFF.

The chain uses TRBV9 and TRBJ1-1, with 10 nucleotides matching TRBD1. The ends lost 1 base at V and 6 bases at J; junction bases unmatched: 3. CDR1 and CDR2 (germline): SGDLS, YYNGEE. The CDR3 has 14 amino acids. CDR3 sequence (DNA): TGTGCCAGCAGCGTATGGGACAGGGGCGCTGAAGCTTTCTTT. Translation gives CASSVWDRGAEAFF.

The CDR3 here is CASSQEETSGITGELFF. For the CDR3, the DNA is TGCGCCAGCAGCCAAGAAGAAACTAGCGGGATCACCGGGGAGCTGTTTTTT. The rearrangement joins TRBV4-3 to TRBJ2-2; TRBD2 agrees at 10 bases. The CDR3 is 17 amino acids. V was pared by 0 bases and J by 4 bases, with 5 bases of the junction left unmatched. The germline V gene encodes CDR1 LGHNA and CDR2 YSLEER.

In its sample, this clone was seen a few times. The V call is TRBV4-1, the J call TRBJ2-7; D unresolved. The germline V gene encodes CDR1 MGHRA and CDR2 YSYEKL. Trimming cost V 0 bases and J 4 bases, with 7 bases left between them. The CDR3 is made up of 13 amino acids. For the CDR3, the DNA is TGCGCCAGCAGCCAAGATAGGCTATACGAGCAGTACTTC. It encodes CASSQDRLYEQYF.

Of note for this clone: The same CDR3 also results from other DNA sequences found in this sample. The chain couples TRBV4-1 to TRBJ2-1, with 10 bases identical to TRBD2. Germline V gene sequence: CDR1 MGHRA, CDR2 YSYEKL. V lost 0 bases and J lost 1; bases outside the gene matches: 0. CDR3 length: 16 amino acids. CDR3 sequence: CASSQELAGSYNEQFF. Written as DNA, the CDR3 is TGCGCCAGCAGCCAAGAACTAGCGGGGTCCTACAATGAGCAGTTCTTC.

J is TRBJ1-1 and V is TRBV6-6; D possibly corresponds to TRBD1 (6 bases). V lost 6 bases to trimming and J lost 1 base, with 12 bases between them. The CDR3 totals 14 residues. The germline CDR1 and CDR2 sequences are MNHNY and SVGAGI (reference sequence). The CDR3 nucleotides are TGTGCCAGCAGGCGAAGGGGGGGGAACACTGAAGCTTTCTTT. The encoded protein is CASRRRGGNTEAFF.

The V gene is TRBV6-5, the J gene TRBJ2-7; the D gene could be TRBD1 or TRBD2 (6 bases each). CDR1 and CDR2 from the germline V gene are MNHEY and SVGAGI. V gave up 6 bases and J gave up 2 bases, with 17 bases separating them. CDR3 length: 15 residues. The CDR3 spells CASRSGGSGAYEQYF. The DNA for the CDR3 is TGTGCCAGCAGATCCGGGGGTTCAGGGGCCTACGAGCAGTACTTC.